This section outlines one TCR beta chain sequence together with its context. Its antigen remains unidentified. This CDR3 has 12 amino acids. V shed 5 bases and J shed 4 bases, with 6 bases lying between them. Germline loops: CDR1 LNHDA, CDR2 SQIVND (reference sequence). The data stem from a study of cytomegalovirus exposure and HLA in healthy donors. Study observations and caveats: The authors later found TCR association rates varying by HLA locus, with DRB1 most and HLA-C fewest. In an earlier analysis, most TCR beta V segments were productive about 87% or about 30% of the time.

Primers included in the PCR were 60 Vbeta and 13 Jbeta primers. Profiled with immunoSEQ multiplex PCR; TCRdb holds only in-frame clones, not every one. The sample shows tens of thousands of clones, roughly 78% of them seen only once. These donors, healthy bone marrow donors, were studied. This chain joins TRBV19 and TRBJ1-5; D gene unclear. Input material: PBMCs. The receptor comes from a male donor in good health and CMV-seropositive. In DNA form, the CDR3 reads TGTGCCAGTAGTTGGAGAAATCAGCCCCAGCATTTT. It encodes CASSWRNQPQHF.